The 10 T cell receptor beta chains in this list originate from one sample, sequenced in a study of shared clonotypes between healthy human individuals. Libraries were prepared by immunoSEQ multiplex PCR; TCRdb keeps only in-frame clonotypes and omits some of them. This sample has around 1,900,000 clones; over 85% occur once, and the top ten carry around 1.7%. Only CD45RO-negative cells positively selected for CCR7 counted as naive CD8 cells, so terminally differentiated effector memory CD45RA+ cells were excluded. Sequenced sample: naive CD8+ T cells from PBMCs. Receptors originate from a man younger than 35 in good health. Some clones in this sample may be carry-over from other donors' samples.

The chain links TRBV6-6 to TRBJ2-1; D unresolved. There are 11 residues in the CDR3. Trimming pared 7 bases from V and 9 bases from J, leaving 10 bases between. The germline CDR1 and CDR2 sequences are MNHNY and SVGAGI (reference sequence). The CDR3 bases are TGTGCCAGCACCACATCCCGTGAGCAGTTCTTC. It translates to CASTTSREQFF.

This clone came up once. The CDR3 sequence: CASSRTPGRHYGYTF. Written as DNA, the CDR3 is TGTGCCAGCAGTAGAACGCCGGGACGGCACTATGGCTACACCTTC. The chain couples TRBV27 to TRBJ1-2; a possible D gene is TRBD1 (5 bases). Trimming stripped 5 bases from V and 3 bases from J, with 16 bases between. Germline V CDR1 and CDR2: MNHEY, SMNVEV (reference sequence). This CDR3 spans 15 amino acids.

The V and J genes are TRBV27 and TRBJ2-7, with D perhaps TRBD1 (5 bases). Trimming cost V 0 bases and J 0 bases, with 9 bases left between them. Germline CDR1 and CDR2: MNHEY and SMNVEV (reference sequence). CDR3 length: 15 amino acids. The CDR3 DNA is TGTGCCAGCAGTTTATCGGGCAGGGACTCCTACGAGCAGTACTTC. It specifies CASSLSGRDSYEQYF.

V and J are TRBV9 and TRBJ1-3; D not certain. Germline assignment: CDR1 SGDLS and CDR2 YYNGEE. With 3 bases removed from V and 4 bases from J, the gap between germline ends came to 14 bases. The CDR3 totals 15 residues. The CDR3 DNA reads as TGTGCCAGCAGCGGAGGAGAGTTCGCAGGAAACACCATATATTTT. Its protein product is CASSGGEFAGNTIYF.

The V gene is TRBV15, the J gene TRBJ2-1; D is possibly TRBD1 or TRBD2 (6 bases each). CDR3 length equals 15 residues. Germline CDR1 and CDR2: LNHNV and YYDKDF (reference sequence). Between the trimmed V and J ends, which lost 3 bases and 10 bases, there was a span of 19 bases. The CDR3 protein is CATSSRGTPSKEQFF. CDR3 nucleotides: TGTGCCACCAGCAGCCGCGGGACACCGAGTAAGGAGCAGTTCTTC.

The V gene is TRBV5-1, the J gene TRBJ2-3; D possibly corresponds to TRBD2 (5 bases). CDR3 length: 14 residues. Germline assignment: CDR1 SGHRS and CDR2 YFSETQ. The V and J ends lost 1 base and 1 base respectively, with 7 bases between them. In nucleotides, the CDR3 is TGCGCCAGCAGCTTGTGGCGGGGCACAGATACGCAGTATTTT. Protein: CASSLWRGTDTQYF.

This rearrangement joins TRBV4-1 to TRBJ2-5; D is tentatively TRBD1 or TRBD2 (5 bases each). The DNA matches TRBJ2-7 better at its end, which makes the J call doubtful. Germline CDR1 and CDR2: MGHRA and YSYEKL. The CDR3 runs 16 residues. CDR3 protein: CASSPPGAGTFYEQYF. The DNA of the CDR3 is TGCGCCAGCAGCCCCCCGGGTGCAGGGACGTTCTACGAGCAGTACTTC.

The chain employs TRBV29-1 and TRBJ2-1, with D unclear. Between the trimmed V and J ends, which lost 5 bases and 4 bases, there was a span of 21 bases. The length of the CDR3 is 16 residues. Germline CDR1 reads SQVTM; CDR2 reads ANQGSEA. The CDR3 nucleotides are TGCAGCGTTCAACCCATCCGGGTCAGAGAGTACAATGAGCAGTTCTTC. This sequence encodes CSVQPIRVREYNEQFF.

This chain joins TRBV27 and TRBJ1-2, with D tentatively TRBD1 (5 bases). Trimming cost V 8 bases and J 3 bases, with 16 bases left between them. This CDR3 contains 14 residues. Germline CDR1 MNHEY, CDR2 SMNVEV (reference sequence). CDR3 protein: CASPGVEGDYGYTF. DNA of the CDR3: TGTGCCAGCCCGGGGGTAGAGGGTGACTATGGCTACACCTTC.

The rearrangement uses TRBV5-1 and TRBJ2-5, with D perhaps TRBD1 (6 bases). V was cut by 5 bases and J by 2 bases, with 13 bases left in between. Germline V gene data show CDR1 as SGHRS and CDR2 as YFSETQ. This CDR3 has 14 amino acids. CDR3 in DNA: TGCGCCAGCAGTCGGACAGAGCAACAAGAGACCCAGTACTTC. Protein sequence: CASSRTEQQETQYF. Complete variable domain (other parts from reference TRBV5-1 and TRBJ2-5): KAGVTQTPRYLIKTRGQQVTLSCSPISGHRSVSWYQQTPGQGLQFLFEYFSETQRNKGNFPGRFSGRQFSNSRSEMNVSTLELGDSALYLCASSRTEQQETQYFGPGTRLLVL.